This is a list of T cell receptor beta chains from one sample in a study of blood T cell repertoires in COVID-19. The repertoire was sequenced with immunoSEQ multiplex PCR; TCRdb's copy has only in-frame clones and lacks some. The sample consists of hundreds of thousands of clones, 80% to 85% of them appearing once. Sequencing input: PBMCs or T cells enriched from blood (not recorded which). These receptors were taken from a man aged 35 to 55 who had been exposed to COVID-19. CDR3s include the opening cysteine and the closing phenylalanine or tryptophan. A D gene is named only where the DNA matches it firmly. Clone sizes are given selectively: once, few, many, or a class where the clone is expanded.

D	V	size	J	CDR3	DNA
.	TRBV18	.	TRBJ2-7	CASSPGSGYHEQYF	TGTGCCAGCTCACCCGGGTCCGGGTACCACGAGCAGTACTTC
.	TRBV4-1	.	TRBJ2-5	CASSHGSGTGQETQYF	TGCGCCAGCAGCCACGGAAGCGGGACAGGACAAGAGACCCAGTACTTC
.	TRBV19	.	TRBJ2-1	CASSMSQGKFHEQFF	TGTGCCAGTAGTATGTCGCAGGGGAAATTCCATGAGCAGTTCTTC
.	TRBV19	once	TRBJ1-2	CASSYRAGYTF	TGTGCCAGTAGCTACAGGGCTGGCTACACCTTC
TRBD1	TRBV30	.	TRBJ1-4	CAWSVPQGAYEKLFF	TGTGCCTGGAGTGTACCCCAGGGGGCCTATGAAAAACTGTTTTTT
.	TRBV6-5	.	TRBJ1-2	CASTPRRGWNYGYTF	TGTGCCAGCACTCCCAGGCGGGGATGGAACTATGGCTACACCTTC
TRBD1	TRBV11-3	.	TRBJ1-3	CASSPGTDRGPIYF	TGTGCCAGCAGCCCAGGAACCGACAGGGGCCCCATATATTTT
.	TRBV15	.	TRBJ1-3	CATSSDSFSGNTIYF	TGTGCCACCAGCAGCGACAGCTTCTCTGGAAACACCATATATTTT
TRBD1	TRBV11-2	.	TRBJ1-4	CASRRIDRGHEKLFF	TGTGCCAGCAGGCGAATCGACAGGGGTCATGAAAAACTGTTTTTT
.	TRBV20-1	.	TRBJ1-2	CSAPVGYGYTF	TGCAGTGCCCCCGTCGGCTATGGCTACACCTTC
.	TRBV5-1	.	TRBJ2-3	CASSPVARDTQYF	TGCGCCAGCAGCCCTGTTGCGAGAGATACGCAGTATTTT
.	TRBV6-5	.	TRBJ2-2	CASSPRGGVGELFF	TGTGCCAGCAGTCCCAGGGGTGGCGTCGGGGAGCTGTTTTTT
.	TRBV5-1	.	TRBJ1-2	CASSLAGQGLLHGYTF	TGCGCCAGCAGCTTGGCCGGGCAGGGCCTGCTCCATGGCTACACCTTC
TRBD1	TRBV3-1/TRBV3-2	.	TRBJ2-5	CASSQTAGTGKETQYF	TGTGCCAGCAGCCAAACTGCAGGGACAGGGAAAGAGACCCAGTACTTC
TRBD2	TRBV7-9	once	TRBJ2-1	CASSNFYALAGVAEQFF	TGTGCCAGCAGCAATTTTTACGCGCTAGCGGGAGTGGCTGAGCAGTTCTTC
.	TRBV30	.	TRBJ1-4	CAWSEGVGEKLFF	TGTGCCTGGAGTGAAGGGGTTGGTGAAAAACTGTTTTTT
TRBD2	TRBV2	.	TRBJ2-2	CASRSSGSTGELFF	TGTGCCAGCAGAAGTAGCGGGAGCACCGGGGAGCTGTTTTTT
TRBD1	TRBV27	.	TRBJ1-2	CASSLPGGGYTF	TGTGCCAGCAGTTTACCAGGGGGTGGCTACACCTTC
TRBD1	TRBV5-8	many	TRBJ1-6	CASSTDRGNSPLHF	TGTGCCAGCAGCACGGACAGGGGGAATTCACCCCTCCACTTT
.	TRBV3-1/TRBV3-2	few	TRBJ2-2	CASSQSGSGIWGELFF	TGTGCCAGCAGCCAATCCGGTTCAGGGATTTGGGGGGAGCTGTTTTTT